Included here is one T cell receptor (beta chain) sequence, with context. The antigen is undetermined. The data were obtained in a study of T-cell reconstitution after alpha-beta-depleted transplantation in children. This sample's TCRbeta library carried unique molecular identifier barcodes. Using its own MiXCR run on the PCR reads, TCRdb lists one record per CDR3 protein. The data contain approximately 1,000,000 distinct CDR3 sequences, about 29% of them singletons. Study findings and constraints: Surviving recipient T cells and intrathymic progenitors accounted for some patients' high TCRbeta diversity at day 60. Counts and diversity of T cells one year after transplant came mostly from newly produced T cells. Expanded graft clones, several hundred of them, were reportedly the source of alpha-beta T cells about two months after transplant.

Sequencing used PBMCs, mostly from graft donor cells, obtained 360 days after TCRalphabeta/CD19-depleted stem cell transplant. The receptor's source is a boy under two years old who had a stem cell transplant for SCID, so the T cells may come from the graft donor.

The CDR3 spells CASSSSIGTSYEQYF. The DNA of the CDR3 is TGCGCCAGCAGCTCATCTATCGGGACATCCTACGAGCAGTACTTC. This rearrangement joins TRBV5-1 to TRBJ2-7; tentatively, D is TRBD1 (6 bases). The CDR3 runs to 15 residues. V gave up 3 bases and J gave up 1 base, with 14 bases separating them. Germline V gene data show CDR1 as SGHRS and CDR2 as YFSETQ. The complete variable domain, with remaining parts taken from reference TRBV5-1 and TRBJ2-7, reads KAGVTQTPRYLIKTRGQQVTLSCSPISGHRSVSWYQQTPGQGLQFLFEYFSETQRNKGNFPGRFSGRQFSNSRSEMNVSTLELGDSALYLCASSSSIGTSYEQYFGPGTRLTVT.